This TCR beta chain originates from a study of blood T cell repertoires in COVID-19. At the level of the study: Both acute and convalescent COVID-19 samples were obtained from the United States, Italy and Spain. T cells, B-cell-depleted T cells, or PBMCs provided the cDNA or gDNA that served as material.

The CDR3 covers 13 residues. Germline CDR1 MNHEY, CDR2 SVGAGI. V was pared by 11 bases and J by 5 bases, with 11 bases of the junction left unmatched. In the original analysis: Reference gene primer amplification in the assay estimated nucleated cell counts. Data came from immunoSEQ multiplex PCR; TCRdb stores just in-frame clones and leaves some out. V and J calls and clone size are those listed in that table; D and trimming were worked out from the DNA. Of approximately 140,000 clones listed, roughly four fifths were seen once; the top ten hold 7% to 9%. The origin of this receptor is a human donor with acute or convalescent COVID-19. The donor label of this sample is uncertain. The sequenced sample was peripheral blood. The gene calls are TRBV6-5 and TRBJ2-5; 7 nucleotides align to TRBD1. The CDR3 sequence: CAVARGRRETQYF. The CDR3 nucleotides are TGTGCCGTGGCAAGGGGGCGGAGGGAGACCCAGTACTTC.